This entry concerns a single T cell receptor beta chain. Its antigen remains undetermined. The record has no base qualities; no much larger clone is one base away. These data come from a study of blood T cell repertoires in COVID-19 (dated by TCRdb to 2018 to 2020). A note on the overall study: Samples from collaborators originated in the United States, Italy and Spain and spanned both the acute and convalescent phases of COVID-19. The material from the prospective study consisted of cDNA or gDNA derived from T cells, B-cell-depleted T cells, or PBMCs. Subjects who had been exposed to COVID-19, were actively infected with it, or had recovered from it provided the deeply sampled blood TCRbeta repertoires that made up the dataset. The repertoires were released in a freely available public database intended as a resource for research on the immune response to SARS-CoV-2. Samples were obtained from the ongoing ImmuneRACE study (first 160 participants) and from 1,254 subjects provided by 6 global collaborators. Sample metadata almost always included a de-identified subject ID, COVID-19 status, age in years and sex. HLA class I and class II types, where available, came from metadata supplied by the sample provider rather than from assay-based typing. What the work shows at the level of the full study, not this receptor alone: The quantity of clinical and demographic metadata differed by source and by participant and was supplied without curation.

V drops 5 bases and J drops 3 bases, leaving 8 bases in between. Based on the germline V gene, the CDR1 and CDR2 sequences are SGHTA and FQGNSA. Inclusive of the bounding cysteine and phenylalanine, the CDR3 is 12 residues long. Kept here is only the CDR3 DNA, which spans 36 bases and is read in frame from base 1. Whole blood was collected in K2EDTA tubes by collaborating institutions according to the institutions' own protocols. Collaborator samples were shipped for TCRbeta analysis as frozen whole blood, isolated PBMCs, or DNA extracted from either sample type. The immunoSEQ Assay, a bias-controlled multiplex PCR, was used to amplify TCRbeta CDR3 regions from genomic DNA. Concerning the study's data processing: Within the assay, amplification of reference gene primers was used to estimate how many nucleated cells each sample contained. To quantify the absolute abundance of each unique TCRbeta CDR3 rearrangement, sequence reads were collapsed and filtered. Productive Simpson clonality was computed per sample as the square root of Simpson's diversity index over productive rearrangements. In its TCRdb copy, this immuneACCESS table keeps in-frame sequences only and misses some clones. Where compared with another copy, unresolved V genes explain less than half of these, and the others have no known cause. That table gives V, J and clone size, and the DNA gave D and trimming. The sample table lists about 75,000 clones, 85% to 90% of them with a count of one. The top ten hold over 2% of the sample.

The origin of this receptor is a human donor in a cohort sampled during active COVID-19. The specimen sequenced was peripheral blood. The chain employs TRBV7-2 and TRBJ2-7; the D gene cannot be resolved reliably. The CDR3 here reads CASSATLYEQYF. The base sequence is TGTGCCAGCAGCGCCACTCTCTACGAGCAGTACTTC.